The rows below give T cell receptor beta chains drawn from one sample of a study of cytomegalovirus exposure and HLA in healthy donors. Assay: immunoSEQ multiplex PCR; the TCRdb copy retains only in-frame clones and omits some. Altogether roughly 140,000 clones are present, about four fifths being singletons, with the ten largest covering less than 3.5%. The sequenced material came from PBMCs. Receptor source: a male donor in good health and CMV-seronegative. The CDR3 runs from the conserved cysteine through the conserved F or W. Fields, in order: D gene, J gene, V gene, clone size, CDR3 DNA, CDR3 protein. The D gene is left open where the match is weak. Not every row has a clone size; where given, it reads once, few, many or a size class.

TRBD1 TRBJ2-5 TRBV4-3 . TGCGCCAGCAGCCAGGGACAGGGAGGAGGGGAGACCCAGTACTTC CASSQGQGGGETQYF
. TRBJ1-1 TRBV27 . TGTGCCAGCAGTTCTCCCATTTCGAGGGCGCGGATGAACACTGAAGCTTTCTTT CASSSPISRARMNTEAFF
. TRBJ2-2 TRBV6-4 . TGTGCCAGCAGTGCTCTCTTGAACACCGGGGAGCTGTTTTTT CASSALLNTGELFF
TRBD1 TRBJ1-5 TRBV10-3 . TGTCCCATCAGAGCCGACAGGGGTAGCAATCAGCCCCAGCATTTT CPIRADRGSNQPQHF
. TRBJ1-5 TRBV21-1 . TGTGCCAGTAGACGTTGGGGGCGGAATCAGCCCCAGCATTTT CASRRWGRNQPQHF
. TRBJ1-2 TRBV10-1 . TGCGCCAGCAGTGGGTGTGGGAGCTGCTCCTATGGCTACACCTTC CASSGCGSCSYGYTF
. TRBJ1-1 TRBV10-2 . TGCGCCAGCAGTGCGTTCAGAACAGCAAACACTGAAGCTTTCTTT CASSAFRTANTEAFF
. TRBJ1-5 TRBV19 . TGTGCCAGTAGTAGTGTTTGGAACGGGGTCAATCAGCCCCAGCATTTT CASSSVWNGVNQPQHF
TRBD1 TRBJ1-1 TRBV7-3 . TGTGCCAGCCGCGCGGGAGGGGACAGGGGGCTTGGCACTGAAGCTTTCTTT CASRAGGDRGLGTEAFF
TRBD1 TRBJ2-1 TRBV2 . TGTGCCAGCACCACAGGGGGGACGGGCTACAATGAGCAGTTCTTC CASTTGGTGYNEQFF
. TRBJ2-7 TRBV18 . TGTGCCAGCTCACCACTTATCAGCTCCTACGAGCAGTACTTC CASSPLISSYEQYF
. TRBJ1-5 TRBV9 . TGTGCCAGCAGCGTAGATGAGCGGAATCAGCCCCAGCATTTT CASSVDERNQPQHF
. TRBJ2-2 TRBV7-8 . TGTGCCAGCAGCTTAGATAAGGACTGGAACACCGGGGAGCTGTTTTTT CASSLDKDWNTGELFF
TRBD2 TRBJ2-1 TRBV19 . TGTGCCAGTATCCCCGACCCAGGGGCTAGCGGGGTCTCCTACAATGAGCAGTTCTTC CASIPDPGASGVSYNEQFF
. TRBJ2-7 TRBV5-1 . TGCGCCAGCAGCCCCAAGTTGGCGGGCCGCTACGAGCAGTACTTC CASSPKLAGRYEQYF
TRBD1 TRBJ1-6 TRBV6-5 once TGTGCCAGCGGAACACAGGGGACGGGCAATTCACCCCTCCACTTT CASGTQGTGNSPLHF
. TRBJ2-7 TRBV13 . TGTGCCAGCAGCTTAGGTAGCGAGCAGTACTTC CASSLGSEQYF
TRBD2 TRBJ2-1 TRBV4-2 . TGTGCCAGCAGCCAGGAGACATTCGGGTCGGGGCGGGGGGTATCCTCCTACAATGAGCAGTTCTTC CASSQETFGSGRGVSSYNEQFF
TRBD2 TRBJ2-3 TRBV4-3 once TGCGCCAGCCGCCAAGGGGTCCTAGCGGGGGGCCCAGATACGCAGTATTTT CASRQGVLAGGPDTQYF
TRBD1 TRBJ1-5 TRBV19 few TGTGCCAGTAGAACAGGACAGGGCAATCAGCCCCAGCATTTT CASRTGQGNQPQHF
TRBD1 TRBJ1-3 TRBV29-1 . TGCAGCGCTGGAGGGACAGGGTCTGGAAACACCATATATTTT CSAGGTGSGNTIYF
. TRBJ1-1 TRBV7-7 . TGTGCTAGCAGCCCCTACTTAGGACAGTCGAGAGGTCTTGAAGCTTTCTTT CASSPYLGQSRGLEAFF
. TRBJ2-1 TRBV4-1 . TGCGCCAGCAGCCATACTGATTACAATGAGCAGTTCTTC CASSHTDYNEQFF
. TRBJ2-1 TRBV7-2 . TGTGCCAGCAGCTTAGACAGGCACAATGAGCAGTTCTTC CASSLDRHNEQFF
TRBD2 TRBJ2-5 TRBV14 . TGTGCCAGCAGCCAGCGGGAGGAACAAGAGACCCAGTACTTC CASSQREEQETQYF
. TRBJ1-2 TRBV25-1 . TGTGCCAGCAGTGACCCGACATGGTTCTACACCTTC CASSDPTWFYTF
. TRBJ1-6 TRBV7-6 . TGTGCCAGCAGCTTCCAACCCCCGAAGATCAGGGGAGATAATTCACCCCTCCACTTT CASSFQPPKIRGDNSPLHF
TRBD2 TRBJ2-7 TRBV2 . TGTGCCAGCAGAGGACTAGCGGGAGGTGGGGAGCAGTACTTC CASRGLAGGGEQYF
TRBD1 TRBJ1-3 TRBV6-6 . TGTGCCAGCAGTTACTCGAAGGGACAGACAAACACCATATATTTT CASSYSKGQTNTIYF
. TRBJ2-7 TRBV27 few TGTGCCAGCAGCAGACGACTAGTTGGGTCCTACGAGCAGTACTTC CASSRRLVGSYEQYF
. TRBJ2-3 TRBV6-1 . TGTGCCAGCAGCTACATAGCGGAGACCACAGATACGCAGTATTTT CASSYIAETTDTQYF
TRBD2 TRBJ2-2 TRBV19 . TGTGCCAGTAGTATGGGGCTAGCGGGGTTCCTGAACACCGGGGAGCTGTTTTTT CASSMGLAGFLNTGELFF
. TRBJ1-4 TRBV29-1 . TGCAGCGTTCCAGGGGCGAGAGGTGAAAAACTGTTTTTT CSVPGARGEKLFF
. TRBJ2-7 TRBV15 . TGTGCCACCAGCAGAGATTCGGAGGGCTACGAGCAGTACTTC CATSRDSEGYEQYF
. TRBJ2-2 TRBV7-2 . TGTGCCAGCAGCCCCCCAGGGAAAACCAGGTCCGGGGAGCTGTTTTTT CASSPPGKTRSGELFF
. TRBJ1-1 TRBV7-9 . TGTGCCAGCAGCTTAGGAGAGGGGGAGAGCACTGAAGCTTTCTTT CASSLGEGESTEAFF
. TRBJ2-7 TRBV5-1 . TGCGCCAGCAGCTTGTTATGGACAGTCTCCTACGAGCAGTACTTC CASSLLWTVSYEQYF
. TRBJ1-1 TRBV19 . TGTGCCAGTAGTGGAAGTCGGACAGCCAAAAACACTGAAGCTTTCTTT CASSGSRTAKNTEAFF
TRBD2 TRBJ2-7 TRBV9 . TGTGCCAGCAGCGACGGACTAGCCGACGAGCAGTACTTC CASSDGLADEQYF
TRBD1 TRBJ1-5 TRBV7-2 . TGTGCCAGCAACCCACCGGACAGGGCCAATCAGCCCCAGCATTTT CASNPPDRANQPQHF
TRBD1 TRBJ1-1 TRBV29-1 . TGCAGCGTTGAAAAGACAGGGGGACCCCTGAAGGCTTTCTTT CSVEKTGGPLKAFF
. TRBJ1-4 TRBV7-9 . TGTGCCAGCGCCGGGGAAAAACTGTTTTTT CASAGEKLFF
TRBD1 TRBJ1-1 TRBV30 once TGTGCCTGGAGTCCCTCAGGGGGCCGGGCGAACACTGAAGCTTTCTTT CAWSPSGGRANTEAFF
TRBD2 TRBJ2-3 TRBV30 few TGTGCCTGGAGTGGGACTAGCGGGAGGGCGCGGACGCAGTATTTT CAWSGTSGRARTQYF
TRBD1 TRBJ2-2 TRBV7-9 . TGTGCCAGCAGCTTGGCCGGGACAGAGAACACCGGGGAGCTGTTTTTT CASSLAGTENTGELFF
. TRBJ1-1 TRBV5-1 . TGCGCCAGCAGCTTGGATCCGGCGGGGACTGAAGCTTTCTTT CASSLDPAGTEAFF
TRBD2 TRBJ2-3 TRBV19 . TGTGCCAGTAGTCTAGCGGGGTTCACAGATACGCAGTATTTT CASSLAGFTDTQYF
. TRBJ2-7 TRBV27 . TGTGCCAGCAGGGGGGACTCCTACGAGCAGTACTTC CASRGDSYEQYF
TRBD1 TRBJ1-2 TRBV6-1 . TGTGCCAGCAGGACCGGGACAGGGGGCGGCTATGGCTACACCTTC CASRTGTGGGYGYTF
. TRBJ2-5 TRBV5-1 . TGCGCCAGCAGCTTGGGAACGACCTCGGGGAGGGAGACCCAGTACTTC CASSLGTTSGRETQYF
. TRBJ2-1 TRBV29-1 . TGCAGCGTTTCCAGGGGATTACTATCCTACAATGAGCAGTTCTTC CSVSRGLLSYNEQFF